Shown below are 18 T cell receptor beta chains from a single sample sequenced in a study of blood T cell repertoires in COVID-19. Repertoires were generated with immunoSEQ multiplex PCR, while TCRdb's copy carries only in-frame clones and drops some. Among about 36,000 clones listed, roughly 80% were seen once. Sequencing was performed on peripheral blood. Receptors were obtained from a man aged 65 to 79 with acute or convalescent COVID-19.

This rearrangement joins TRBV6-5 to TRBJ2-1, with D unclear. Trimming left V 0 bases short and J 5 bases short, with 8 bases between. This CDR3 spans 14 amino acids. Germline values: CDR1 MNHEY, CDR2 SVGAGI. DNA of the CDR3: TGTGCCAGCAGTTACTCGAATCAGGACAATGAGCAGTTCTTC. It codes for CASSYSNQDNEQFF.

This clone was seen a few times. V and J are TRBV10-3 and TRBJ2-7; the D is unclear. The CDR3 consists of 14 residues. Trimming cost V 3 bases and J 0 bases, with 9 bases left between them. The V gene's germline CDR1 is ENHRY and CDR2 SYGVKD. CDR3 nucleotide sequence: TGTGCCATCAGTGATGTAGAAAGCTCCTACGAGCAGTACTTC. It codes for CAISDVESSYEQYF.

The chain uses TRBV6-2 or TRBV6-3 and TRBJ2-7, with TRBD2 matching 12 bases. CDR1 and CDR2 (germline): MNHEY, SVGEGT. The V gene end was trimmed by 7 bases and the J gene end by 1 base; junction bases not matched to a gene: 5. The CDR3 is 15 amino acids. The CDR3 DNA follows: TGTGCCAGCACCCCACTAGCGGGAGGTTCCTACGAGCAGTACTTC. Its protein product is CASTPLAGGSYEQYF.

This chain joins TRBV6-2 or TRBV6-3 and TRBJ1-2; D is uncertain. This CDR3 comprises 17 residues. Germline-derived CDR1 and CDR2 are MNHEY and SVGEGT. V dropped 3 bases and J dropped 4 bases, with 21 bases sitting between them. The DNA for the CDR3 is TGTGCCAGCAGTTATCCCCCTTCGATGGGGAGAGGCTATGGCTACACCTTC. This sequence encodes CASSYPPSMGRGYGYTF.

CDR3: CATADGENEKLFF. The CDR3 DNA reads as TGTGCCACCGCGGACGGGGAAAATGAAAAACTGTTTTTT. The chain has TRBV6-6 and TRBJ1-4; no definite D call. Germline values: CDR1 MNHNY, CDR2 SVGAGI (reference sequence). Trimming removed 10 bases from V and 5 bases from J, with 14 bases in between. The CDR3 runs to 13 residues.

This sequence joins TRBV7-2 and TRBJ1-2; tentative D call: TRBD1 (6 bases). CDR1 is SGHTA, CDR2 FQGNSA, per germline. Trimming shortened V by 4 bases and J by 5 bases, and 11 bases separated the two germline ends. This CDR3 is built from 13 residues. CDR3 bases: TGTGCCAGCAGCTCAGGGGTTGGTTATGGCTACACCTTC. It encodes CASSSGVGYGYTF.

The chain couples TRBV19 to TRBJ1-4; 9 nucleotides line up with TRBD1. The trim removed 5 bases at V and 4 bases at J, leaving 5 bases unmatched. CDR1 is LNHDA, CDR2 SQIVND, per germline (reference sequence). The CDR3 runs 15 residues. CDR3 nucleotide sequence: TGTGCCAGTAGTGGACGGACAGGGGTTAATGAAAAACTGTTTTTT. Protein sequence: CASSGRTGVNEKLFF.

The chain is built from TRBV25-1 and TRBJ2-2; 10 bases line up with TRBD1. The V and J ends lost 6 bases and 2 bases, in that order; junction bases with no gene match: 12. The CDR3 loop spans 18 amino acids. Germline lookup yields CDR1 MGHDK and CDR2 SYGVNS. CDR3 DNA sequence: TGTGCCAGCAGCCCCCCCCGGGACAGGGGCTTTAACACCGGGGAGCTGTTTTTT. This encodes CASSPPRDRGFNTGELFF.

This chain uses TRBV6-2 or TRBV6-3 with TRBJ1-2; D remains ambiguous. CDR1 is MNHEY and CDR2 is SVGEGT in the germline V gene. This CDR3 region has 16 residues. The V end was cut by 2 bases, the J end by 9 bases, with 22 bases between. CDR3 bases: TGTGCCAGCAGTTACAGTTCTGGCAGGATCGGAGGAAGCTACACCTTC. Translating gives CASSYSSGRIGGSYTF.

The gene calls are TRBV4-2 and TRBJ2-1; 14 nucleotides align to TRBD2. The V gene end was trimmed by 6 bases and the J gene end by 0 bases; junction bases not matched to a gene: 13. Germline CDR1 is LGHNA and CDR2 is YNFKEQ. The CDR3 covers 20 residues. CDR3 sequence: CASSPYLTSGRGRSYNEQFF. As DNA, the CDR3 is TGTGCCAGCAGTCCCTACCTGACTAGCGGGAGGGGTCGCTCCTACAATGAGCAGTTCTTC.

The chain recombines TRBV27 with TRBJ2-2; 8 bases are a match to TRBD2. J gave up 0 bases and V 6 bases, and 9 bases lay outside the gene matches. The CDR3 has 17 amino acids. Germline CDR1 reads MNHEY; CDR2 reads SMNVEV (reference sequence). CDR3 nucleotides: TGTGCCAGCAGGCTCCGGGTAGCGGGGACGAACACCGGGGAGCTGTTTTTT. Translating gives CASRLRVAGTNTGELFF.

This clone came up a few times. This rearrangement joins TRBV6-2 or TRBV6-3 to TRBJ1-5; D not resolved. CDR1 is MNHEY and CDR2 is SVGEGT in the germline V gene. V was cut by 5 bases and J by 0 bases, with 14 bases left in between. CDR3 length: 16 amino acids. CDR3 nucleotide sequence: TGTGCCAGCAGTGGGGAGGCCCTCTATAGCAATCAGCCCCAGCATTTT. Translation gives CASSGEALYSNQPQHF.

The chain is built from TRBV18 and TRBJ1-2, with TRBD1 matching over 7 bases. The CDR3 spans 14 residues. Germline V lookup: CDR1 KGHSH, CDR2 LQKENI. Germline trimming cut 3 bases from V and 5 bases from J; bases unmatched to any gene: 6. The CDR3 loop reads CASSPAEGAYGYTF. In DNA form, the CDR3 reads TGTGCCAGCTCACCGGCGGAGGGGGCGTATGGCTACACCTTC.

This clone came up a few times. V usage is TRBV9 and J usage is TRBJ1-1; no firm D call. Trimming pared 4 bases from V and 3 bases from J, leaving 13 bases between. This CDR3 comprises 14 residues. Germline V lookup: CDR1 SGDLS, CDR2 YYNGEE. The CDR3, as DNA: TGTGCCAGCAGCCAAGAGGACGGGGACACTGAAGCTTTCTTT. Protein sequence: CASSQEDGDTEAFF.

This clone was counted a single time. V gene TRBV5-1 combines with J gene TRBJ1-6; 9 positions match TRBD1. J gave up 10 bases and V 4 bases, and 9 bases lay outside the gene matches. This CDR3 spans 15 amino acids. Germline V gene data show CDR1 as SGHRS and CDR2 as YFSETQ. CDR3 region: CASSQQGAKESPLHF. The DNA for the CDR3 is TGCGCCAGCAGCCAACAGGGGGCTAAGGAGTCACCCCTCCACTTT.

The chain is built from TRBV5-1 and TRBJ1-1; 8 nucleotides match TRBD1. The V gene end was trimmed by 6 bases and the J gene end by 4 bases; junction bases not matched to a gene: 8. The CDR3 runs to 14 residues. The V gene's germline CDR1 is SGHRS and CDR2 YFSETQ. The CDR3 nucleotides are TGCGCCAGCACCCCAGGGGGCTTGGTCACTGAAGCTTTCTTT. This translates into CASTPGGLVTEAFF.

This clone was detected a few times. The chain couples TRBV15 to TRBJ1-1; TRBD1 is a possible D gene (6 bases). CDR1 and CDR2 (germline): LNHNV, YYDKDF (reference sequence). Trimming stripped 8 bases from V and 4 bases from J, with 17 bases between. This CDR3 is built from 14 residues. CDR3 DNA sequence: TGTGCCACCGCGACAGGTGGAGCGCTCACTGAAGCTTTCTTT. This gives the protein CATATGGALTEAFF.

The table lists this clone with a few counts. The V and J genes are TRBV24-1 and TRBJ2-7; 9 bases are shared with TRBD1. The CDR3 is made up of 14 amino acids. J gave up 6 bases and V 7 bases, and 9 bases lay outside the gene matches. Germline lookup yields CDR1 KGHDR and CDR2 SFDVKD. The CDR3, as DNA: TGTGCCACCAGCCCCACCACAGGGGGCCGCGAGCAGTACTTC. Protein product: CATSPTTGGREQYF.